Presented here are 2 T cell receptor beta chains from one specimen sequenced in a study of graft-versus-host responses after intestinal transplantation. Data came from immunoSEQ multiplex PCR; TCRdb stores just in-frame clones and leaves some out. In the table there are fewer than 45,000 clones, about 89% of which are singletons. Sequenced material: PBMCs, taken 314 days after intestinal transplant. The receptors come from a human patient who received an intestinal transplant, so some T cells may come from the graft donor.

The chain links TRBV29-1 to TRBJ1-1, with D possibly TRBD1 on 5 matching bases. Trimming stripped 6 bases from V and 3 bases from J, with 14 bases between. The CDR3 consists of 13 residues. Per the germline V gene, CDR1 is SQVTM and CDR2 is ANQGSEA. The CDR3 spells CSVDDSDHTEAFF. CDR3 coding DNA: TGCAGCGTAGATGACAGCGACCACACTGAAGCTTTCTTT.

The rearrangement links TRBV4-2 to TRBJ2-1, with 9 positions matching TRBD2. CDR3 length: 17 amino acids. Trimming at V came to 0 bases and at J to 10 bases, leaving 13 bases not matched to a gene. Germline CDR1 LGHNA, CDR2 YNFKEQ. CDR3 bases: TGTGCCAGCAGCCAAGATCCCGTGGTAGCGGGAGAAGGGGAGCAGTTCTTC. The encoded protein is CASSQDPVVAGEGEQFF.